A selection of T cell receptor beta chains follows, all from one sample in a study of cytomegalovirus exposure and HLA in healthy donors. Repertoires were generated with immunoSEQ multiplex PCR, while TCRdb's copy carries only in-frame clones and drops some. The table lists 250,000 to 350,000 clones, 85% to 90% of them singletons. Sequencing was carried out using PBMCs. All receptors derive from a woman between 18 and 29 years old in good health and CMV-seronegative. Both conserved end residues are part of each CDR3. A D gene is named only where the DNA matches it firmly. Clone size is shown for a subset of rows, as once, few, many or a class of expanded clone.

TRBJ2-2	once	TRBV10-3	TRBD2	TGTGCCATCAGTTCCGGACTAGCGGGAGGGGGTTCGAACACCGGGGAGCTGTTTTTT	CAISSGLAGGGSNTGELFF
TRBJ2-7	-	TRBV6-5	TRBD2	TGTGCCAGCAGTTACGGGCTGGGGGGGGTCTACGAGCAGTACTTC	CASSYGLGGVYEQYF
TRBJ2-1	-	TRBV23-1	TRBD2	TGCGCCAGCAGTCCGACTAGCGGGACTTACAATGAGCAGTTCTTC	CASSPTSGTYNEQFF
TRBJ2-7	once	TRBV9	TRBD2	TGTGCCAGCAGCGTAACGGGGACTAGCAGGTACTACGAGCAGTACTTC	CASSVTGTSRYYEQYF
TRBJ2-7	-	TRBV25-1	-	TGTGCCAGCAGTGAATATAAAGAGAGGGAGCAGTACTTC	CASSEYKEREQYF
TRBJ2-7	few	TRBV5-6	-	TGTGCCAGCACCAGGGCCTCCGAGCAGTACTTC	CASTRASEQYF
TRBJ1-6	-	TRBV6-1	-	TGTGCCAGCAGTGAAGATCCGGGACAAATCAATTCACCCCTCCACTTT	CASSEDPGQINSPLHF
TRBJ2-3	-	TRBV7-2	TRBD2	TGTGCCAGCTGTATCCGGGAGGGCCAGGGTACGCAGTATTTT	CASCIREGQGTQYF
TRBJ2-7	few	TRBV6-5	TRBD1	TGTGCCAGCAGACCCGATGTTTTTACAGGGGGCGTTTTC	CASRPDVFTGGVF
TRBJ1-1	-	TRBV28	-	TGTGCCAGCAGGAATGTACAGGATAGGACTGAAGCTTTCTTT	CASRNVQDRTEAFF
TRBJ2-2	-	TRBV19	-	TGTGCCACCACGGGAGCTCCCGGGGAGCTGTTTTTT	CATTGAPGELFF
TRBJ1-3	-	TRBV6-1	-	TGTGCCACCACTTTTGGGCCCTCTGGAAACACCATATATTTT	CATTFGPSGNTIYF
TRBJ1-2	-	TRBV4-1	TRBD1	TGCGCCAGCAGCCAAGACCCGCAGGGGGCTCGCTACACCTTC	CASSQDPQGARYTF
TRBJ2-5	-	TRBV27	-	TGTGCCAGCAGTACCTCTTCCAGGGCAACTCAAGAGACCCAGTACTTC	CASSTSSRATQETQYF
TRBJ1-1	-	TRBV19	TRBD1	TGTGCCAGTAGTATAGCCCGGAACCTGGAGGGGGCATACACTGAAGCTTTCTTT	CASSIARNLEGAYTEAFF
TRBJ2-7	-	TRBV5-1	TRBD1	TGCGCCAGCAGCGGGGGACAGGGGGTTGGCCTACTTCGCGAGCAGTACTTC	CASSGGQGVGLLREQYF
TRBJ1-5	once	TRBV28	-	TGTGCCAGCAGACCCGGTGGAGGGATGGTACGTCAGCCCCAGCATTTT	CASRPGGGMVRQPQHF
TRBJ2-4	-	TRBV4-3	TRBD2	TGCGCCAGCAGCCGAGGACTAGCAAACATTCAGTACTTC	CASSRGLANIQYF
TRBJ2-3	-	TRBV29-1	-	TGCAGCGTTGACCGTGTCTTAAACACAGATACGCAGTATTTT	CSVDRVLNTDTQYF
TRBJ2-7	-	TRBV28	TRBD1	TGTGCCAGCAGTCGACAGGGGGGGGCCTACGAGCAGTACTTC	CASSRQGGAYEQYF
TRBJ1-1	-	TRBV11-2	-	TGTGCCAGCAGCTCCCGAAGGAGGGACCCAAGTAACCACACTGAAGCTTTCTTT	CASSSRRRDPSNHTEAFF
TRBJ2-5	-	TRBV28	-	TGTGCCAGCAGTTCAATAGGAGGGCAAGAGACCCAGTACTTC	CASSSIGGQETQYF
TRBJ2-7	-	TRBV18	TRBD1	TGTGCCAGCTCACCACCCCAGGGGGTTGGATACGAGCAGTACTTC	CASSPPQGVGYEQYF
TRBJ1-2	-	TRBV5-1	TRBD1	TGCGCCAGCAGGGTAACCCGGGACAGACTTAATAACTATGGCTACACCTTC	CASRVTRDRLNNYGYTF
TRBJ2-1	-	TRBV7-6	TRBD2	TGTGCCAGCAGCTCGAGACTAGCGGGAGAATCGGAGCAGTTCTTC	CASSSRLAGESEQFF
TRBJ2-7	-	TRBV19	-	TGTGCCAGTAGTACACGACTGGGCGAGCAGTACTTC	CASSTRLGEQYF
TRBJ1-4	-	TRBV6-1	-	TGTGCCAGCAGTGGAGGGTCACCAACTAATGAAAAACTGTTTTTT	CASSGGSPTNEKLFF
TRBJ2-7	-	TRBV7-6	-	TGTGCCAGCAGCTTAACGACTAGCTACGAGCAGTACTTC	CASSLTTSYEQYF
TRBJ1-5	-	TRBV28	-	TGTGCCAGCAGTTACTGGGGGGGGATGGGCAATCAGCCCCAGCATTTT	CASSYWGGMGNQPQHF
TRBJ2-7	-	TRBV4-3	TRBD2	TGCGCCAGCAGCCAAGAGTTGTGGCGAGCGGGAGGGGGGGAGCAGTACTTC	CASSQELWRAGGGEQYF
TRBJ2-7	-	TRBV6-4	-	TGTGCCAGCAGTGACTCCCTCGCAGCGCCTCCGGAGCAGTACTTC	CASSDSLAAPPEQYF
TRBJ2-1	-	TRBV5-1	-	TGCGCCAGCAGCTTCGGACTTAGCCCAAACTACAATGAGCAGTTCTTC	CASSFGLSPNYNEQFF
TRBJ2-5	-	TRBV2	TRBD2	TGTGCCAGCAGCCCGAGAGGGACTAGCGAAGAGACCCAGTACTTC	CASSPRGTSEETQYF
TRBJ1-5	-	TRBV4-1	TRBD1	TGCGCCAGCAGCGCACAGACAGGGGTTATACAGCCCCAGCATTTT	CASSAQTGVIQPQHF
TRBJ1-5	once	TRBV6-1	TRBD1	TGTGCCAGCAGTGCCGGGACAGGGGTTAATAGCAATCAGCCCCAGCATTTT	CASSAGTGVNSNQPQHF
TRBJ2-7	-	TRBV5-1	TRBD2	TGCGCCAGCAGCCACACTAGCGGGAGTAGCGAGCAGTACTTC	CASSHTSGSSEQYF
TRBJ2-7	-	TRBV5-4	-	TGTGCCAGCAGCCCGGAAAGGGGTTACGAGCAGTACTTC	CASSPERGYEQYF
TRBJ2-7	-	TRBV25-1	-	TGTGCCAGCAGTGAATTAAGGGGCAAGGGTAGCGAGCAGTACTTC	CASSELRGKGSEQYF